The 28 T cell receptor beta chains below were found in one sample sequenced in a study of a mutant IDH1 vaccine in newly diagnosed glioma. Profiled with immunoSEQ multiplex PCR; TCRdb holds only in-frame clones, not every one. The sample gives tens of thousands of clones, under 85% of which show up once; over 2.5% is in the top ten. Their antigen targets remain unknown. Time point: week 47, end of study. One vaccine dose held 300 ug of mutant IDH1 20-mer peptide and came with topical imiquimod. The sample here was PBMCs, taken from a glioma patient whose treatment included an IDH1 peptide vaccine. All receptors come from a woman in her 50s with glioma.

The rearrangement uses TRBV4-3 and TRBJ1-4; D unclear. CDR1 and CDR2 (germline): LGHNA, YSLEER. The CDR3 covers 14 residues. The V end lost 2 bases, the J end lost 4 bases, and 8 bases lay between the germline ends. The CDR3 DNA reads as TGCGCCAGCAGCCAACCAGGAAATAATGAAAAACTGTTTTTT. Its translation: CASSQPGNNEKLFF.

This chain connects TRBV29-1 to TRBJ1-1, with a tentative D call TRBD1 (5 bases). The CDR3 runs 14 residues. In germline, CDR1 is SQVTM, CDR2 ANQGSEA. Trimming removed 6 bases from V and 5 bases from J, with 19 bases in between. The CDR3 here is CSVSGLGLGTEAFF. CDR3 nucleotide sequence: TGCAGCGTATCAGGGCTCGGACTGGGAACTGAAGCTTTCTTT.

The chain couples TRBV4-2 to TRBJ2-5; TRBD2 matches at 8 bases. CDR1 is LGHNA and CDR2 is YNFKEQ in the germline V gene. Unmatched junction bases numbered 3, after V lost 0 bases and J lost 0 bases. This CDR3 is 16 amino acids long. This chain's CDR3 is CASSQDTGGYQETQYF. The CDR3 nucleotides are TGTGCCAGCAGCCAAGATACGGGGGGGTACCAAGAGACCCAGTACTTC.

The chain links TRBV2 to TRBJ2-7; 15 nucleotides agree with TRBD2. The J segment lost 6 bases and the V segment lost 5 bases, leaving 11 bases of the junction unmatched. This CDR3 has 17 residues. CDR1 is SNHLY and CDR2 is FYNNEI in the germline V gene. The CDR3 nucleotides are TGTGCCAGCAGTTATCCGGGACTAGCGGGGGGTTTCGGCGAGCAGTACTTC. It codes for CASSYPGLAGGFGEQYF. The full variable domain, its missing parts supplied by reference TRBV2 and TRBJ2-7, is EPEVTQTPSHQVTQMGQEVILRCVPISNHLYFYWYRQILGQKVEFLVSFYNNEISEKSEIFDDQFSVERPDGSNFTLKIRSTKLEDSAMYFCASSYPGLAGGFGEQYFGPGTRLTVT.

This sequence joins TRBV5-1 and TRBJ1-1; D is perhaps TRBD1 (6 bases). The V gene lost 0 bases and the J gene lost 3 bases, with 12 bases spanning the gap. Germline CDR1 and CDR2: SGHRS and YFSETQ. The CDR3 loop spans 15 amino acids. The CDR3, as DNA: TGCGCCAGCAGCTTGGATGGGGGGGCCGACACTGAAGCTTTCTTT. Amino acids: CASSLDGGADTEAFF. The full variable domain, rest sourced from reference TRBV5-1 and TRBJ1-1, is KAGVTQTPRYLIKTRGQQVTLSCSPISGHRSVSWYQQTPGQGLQFLFEYFSETQRNKGNFPGRFSGRQFSNSRSEMNVSTLELGDSALYLCASSLDGGADTEAFFGQGTRLTVV.

The chain carries TRBV4-1 and TRBJ1-1; D perhaps matches TRBD1 (5 bases). The CDR3 consists of 14 residues. CDR1 is MGHRA, CDR2 YSYEKL, per germline. V was pared by 1 base and J by 2 bases, with 8 bases between. The CDR3 DNA is TGCGCCAGCAGCCAAGTGGGGGAAAACACTGAAGCTTTCTTT. The encoded protein is CASSQVGENTEAFF.

The J gene is TRBJ2-5, the V gene TRBV30, with 14 nucleotides matching TRBD2. The V gene's germline CDR1 is GTSNPN and CDR2 SVGIG (reference sequence). CDR3 size: 16 residues. V lost 4 bases and J lost 9; bases outside the gene matches: 13. CDR3: CAWTWGLAGASGAQYF. DNA of the CDR3: TGTGCCTGGACCTGGGGACTAGCGGGGGCCTCCGGGGCCCAGTACTTC.

The V gene is TRBV25-1, the J gene TRBJ1-1, with D possibly matching TRBD1 (5 bases). Per germline, CDR1 MGHDK and CDR2 SYGVNS. This CDR3 has 15 residues. Trimming left V 0 bases short and J 10 bases short, with 18 bases between. The CDR3 DNA is TGTGCCAGCAGTGAATATCGAGGGGACTTGGTACGAGCTTTCTTT. It codes for CASSEYRGDLVRAFF.

This clone was counted between two and nine times. The V and J genes are TRBV18 and TRBJ1-5; D is perhaps TRBD1 (5 bases). CDR1 and CDR2 from the germline V gene are KGHSH and LQKENI. Trimming stripped 4 bases from V and 7 bases from J, with 11 bases between. This CDR3 comprises 13 residues. This CDR3 is CASSQGTGQPQHF. The DNA of the CDR3 is TGTGCCAGCTCACAGGGGACGGGACAGCCCCAGCATTTT.

The chain carries TRBV5-4 and TRBJ2-7; D might be TRBD1 or TRBD2, each matching 5 bases. V was pared by 2 bases and J by 6 bases, with 12 bases between. Germline V gives CDR1 SGHNT, CDR2 YYREEE (reference sequence). The CDR3 totals 13 residues. The CDR3 here is CASSFGLRAEQYF. The CDR3 region has the DNA TGTGCCAGCAGCTTTGGACTCAGGGCCGAGCAGTACTTC.

This chain joins TRBV7-6 and TRBJ2-1; 7 bases map to TRBD1. The CDR3 contains 15 residues. V lost 5 bases and J lost 3; bases outside the gene matches: 7. Germline V gene lookup returns CDR1 SGHVS and CDR2 FNYEAQ. For the CDR3, the DNA is TGTGCCAGCAGCGCCCGGGACAGCGTCTACAATGAGCAGTTCTTC. Amino acids: CASSARDSVYNEQFF.

The chain links TRBV4-2 to TRBJ2-7; 7 bases match TRBD2. This CDR3 is 15 amino acids long. Germline V lookup: CDR1 LGHNA, CDR2 YNFKEQ. Trimming took 3 bases from V and 2 from J; bases not matched to a gene: 7. CDR3 coding DNA: TGTGCCAGCAGCCAGGAGGCTAGCGGACCCTACGAGCAGTACTTC. Its translation is CASSQEASGPYEQYF.

The gene calls are TRBV21-1 and TRBJ1-6. TRBV21-1 counts as a pseudogene. This CDR3 comprises 11 residues. CDR3 sequence: CASKSSSPLHF. The CDR3 nucleotides are TGTGCCAGCAAGTCGTCTTCACCCCTCCACTTT.

The V call is TRBV7-9, the J call TRBJ1-1; D gene unclear. The CDR3 has 11 residues. V was cut by 6 bases and J by 5 bases, with 7 bases left in between. The V gene's germline CDR1 is SEHNR and CDR2 FQNEAQ (reference sequence). Written as DNA, the CDR3 is TGTGCCAGCAGTGGGAGTACTGAAGCTTTCTTT. Translation gives CASSGSTEAFF.

The chain recombines TRBV19 with TRBJ1-1, with D tentatively TRBD1 (6 bases). The germline V gene encodes CDR1 LNHDA and CDR2 SQIVND (reference sequence). CDR3 length: 15 amino acids. With 1 base removed from V and 5 bases from J, the gap between germline ends came to 14 bases. Here the CDR3 reads CASSIGTRGGTEAFF. In nucleotides, the CDR3 is TGTGCCAGTAGTATAGGCACCAGGGGAGGGACTGAAGCTTTCTTT. Supplemented by reference TRBV19 and TRBJ1-1, the full variable domain reads DGGITQSPKYLFRKEGQNVTLSCEQNLNHDAMYWYRQDPGQGLRLIYYSQIVNDFQKGDIAEGYSVSREKKESFPLTVTSAQKNPTAFYLCASSIGTRGGTEAFFGQGTRLTVV.

The chain couples TRBV4-2 to TRBJ2-7, with 7 bases aligning to TRBD2. The CDR3 extends over 17 amino acids. Germline V CDR1 and CDR2: LGHNA, YNFKEQ. V lost 4 bases to trimming and J lost 4 bases; unmatched junction nucleotides: 16. The CDR3 loop reads CASSRHYSAGEGYEQYF. The CDR3 DNA sequence: TGTGCCAGCAGCCGTCACTACTCGGCGGGGGAGGGATACGAGCAGTACTTC.

This clone was seen more than once but under ten times. The chain couples TRBV11-2 to TRBJ2-1, with D maybe TRBD1 (6 bases). The CDR3 runs to 14 residues. Germline loops: CDR1 SGHAT, CDR2 FQNNGV. V lost 8 bases, J lost 7 bases, and 18 bases lay in between. Written as DNA, the CDR3 is TGTGCCAGCCGCTCAGGGGTTCATAGGAATGAGCAGTTCTTC. It encodes CASRSGVHRNEQFF.

J is TRBJ2-7 and V is TRBV19; perhaps TRBD2 as D (6 bases). Germline CDR1 is LNHDA and CDR2 is SQIVND (reference sequence). Trimming left V 5 bases short and J 7 bases short, with 9 bases between. The CDR3 is made up of 11 amino acids. The CDR3 here is CASSPRGEQYF. The DNA for the CDR3 is TGTGCCAGTAGTCCCCGGGGGGAGCAGTACTTC.

The chain combines TRBV7-6 with TRBJ2-6; 11 nucleotides agree with TRBD1. Germline assignment: CDR1 SGHVS and CDR2 FNYEAQ. J lost 2 bases, V lost 6 bases, and 0 bases had no gene match. The CDR3 spans 15 residues. DNA of the CDR3: TGTGCCAGCAGGGGACAGGGGGCTGGGGCCAACGTCCTGACTTTC. Its translation: CASRGQGAGANVLTF. Combining the CDR3 with reference TRBV7-6 and TRBJ2-6 gives the whole variable domain GAGVSQSPRYKVTKRGQDVALRCDPISGHVSLYWYRQALGQGPEFLTYFNYEAQQDKSGLPNDRFSAERPEGSISTLTIQRTEQRDSAMYRCASRGQGAGANVLTFGAGSRLTVL.

V is TRBV5-1 and J is TRBJ2-7; 7 bases are a match to TRBD1. V was pared by 2 bases and J by 1 base, with 6 bases of the junction left unmatched. Germline V lookup: CDR1 SGHRS, CDR2 YFSETQ. This CDR3 has 15 residues. CDR3: CASSLGGKGSYEQYF. CDR3 in DNA: TGCGCCAGCAGCTTAGGGGGCAAAGGGTCCTACGAGCAGTACTTC.

J is TRBJ2-7 and V is TRBV4-1, with 7 positions matching TRBD2. With 1 base clipped from V and 9 bases from J, the junction kept 0 bases outside the gene matches. Germline CDR1 MGHRA, CDR2 YSYEKL. This CDR3 is built from 11 residues. Here the CDR3 DNA reads TGCGCCAGCAGCCAAGGGGAGGGGCAGTACTTC. Translation gives CASSQGEGQYF.

The chain is built from TRBV5-1 and TRBJ1-1; D remains ambiguous. Germline V gene data show CDR1 as SGHRS and CDR2 as YFSETQ. Trimming cost V 0 bases and J 7 bases, with 16 bases left between them. The CDR3 loop spans 15 amino acids. This chain's CDR3 is CASSLEAVTSGEAFF. CDR3 bases: TGCGCCAGCAGCTTGGAGGCGGTCACCTCGGGTGAAGCTTTCTTT.

The chain employs TRBV7-2 and TRBJ1-1, with unresolved D. CDR1 SGHTA and CDR2 FQGNSA come from the germline V gene. The V end was cut by 3 bases, the J end by 0 bases, with 11 bases between. CDR3 size: 15 residues. Written as DNA, the CDR3 is TGTGCCAGCAGCTTCCCGGACGGGTTGAACACTGAAGCTTTCTTT. Translating it yields CASSFPDGLNTEAFF.

The rearrangement links TRBV6-5 to TRBJ1-1; D may be TRBD1 (6 bases). Germline-derived CDR1 and CDR2 are MNHEY and SVGAGI. The CDR3 runs 15 residues. V was clipped by 8 bases and J by 8 bases, with 24 bases between them. DNA for the CDR3: TGTGCCAGCCAGAACTCCAAGAGGGGGATTAAGGAAGCTTTCTTT. It encodes CASQNSKRGIKEAFF.

This sequence joins TRBV5-4 and TRBJ2-2; TRBD2 matches 13 bases. V was pared by 0 bases and J by 4 bases, with 3 bases of the junction left unmatched. The CDR3 has 17 residues. Germline V gene lookup returns CDR1 SGHNT and CDR2 YYREEE (reference sequence). CDR3 sequence: CASSLATSGGFTGELFF. As DNA, the CDR3 is TGTGCCAGCAGCTTGGCGACTAGCGGGGGGTTCACCGGGGAGCTGTTTTTT.

J is TRBJ1-2 and V is TRBV5-1; 7 bases map to TRBD1. The V gene's germline CDR1 is SGHRS and CDR2 YFSETQ. The V gene end was trimmed by 4 bases and the J gene end by 3 bases; junction bases not matched to a gene: 12. The CDR3 length is 16 residues. For the CDR3, the DNA is TGCGCCAGCAGCCCGCGACAGGGAAGGTACGACTATGGCTACACCTTC. Protein product: CASSPRQGRYDYGYTF.

This sequence joins TRBV15 and TRBJ2-5, with 8 bases identical to TRBD2. The CDR3 runs 14 residues. V was pared by 3 bases and J by 4 bases, with 4 bases of the junction left unmatched. CDR1 and CDR2 from the germline V gene are LNHNV and YYDKDF (reference sequence). The CDR3 spells CATSSRGGRETQYF. The CDR3 nucleotides read TGTGCCACCAGCAGCCGGGGGGGGCGAGAGACCCAGTACTTC.

The rearrangement joins TRBV29-1 to TRBJ1-2; D is unclear. Germline V gene sequence: CDR1 SQVTM, CDR2 ANQGSEA. V lost 4 bases, J lost 9 bases, and 9 bases lay in between. The CDR3 spans 10 residues. CDR3 nucleotide sequence: TGCAGCGTTGCCCAGGCAAGCTACACCTTC. Residues: CSVAQASYTF.